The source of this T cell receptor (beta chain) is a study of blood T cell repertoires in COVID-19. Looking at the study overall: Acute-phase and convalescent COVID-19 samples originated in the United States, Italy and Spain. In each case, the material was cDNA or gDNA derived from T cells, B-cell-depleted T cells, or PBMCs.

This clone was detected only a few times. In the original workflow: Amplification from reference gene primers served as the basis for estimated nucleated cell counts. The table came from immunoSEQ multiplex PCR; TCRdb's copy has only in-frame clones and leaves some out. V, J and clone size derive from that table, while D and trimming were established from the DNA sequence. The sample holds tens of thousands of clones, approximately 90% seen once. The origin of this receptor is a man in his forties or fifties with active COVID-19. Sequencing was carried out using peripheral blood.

CDR3 residues: CASSLIGGGNEKLFF. The CDR3 coding sequence is TGTGCCAGCAGCTTAATAGGCGGGGGTAATGAAAAACTGTTTTTT. The V gene is TRBV7-8, the J gene TRBJ1-4; a weak D match, TRBD1 (5 bases). The germline CDR1 and CDR2 sequences are SGHVS and FQNEAQ. The CDR3 totals 15 residues. Trimming cost V 2 bases and J 4 bases, with 11 bases left between them.